Included here is one T cell receptor beta chain sequence, with context. As yet, its antigen is unknown. This sample was taken from a study of blood T cells in healthy people across ages. Study-wide results and limits: Changes in expanded clonotypes were possibly confounded, as the CMV status of donors was unknown. Strong correlation was found linking TCR beta diversity to naive T cell percentage.

Next came a second PCR, run for about 7 to 12 cycles, which used a sample-barcoded 5' primer along with a J-beta primer mix. A 12-random-nucleotide template-switch adaptor tagged each cDNA molecule. One entry per CDR3 protein, called by TCRdb with MiXCR from the 5' RACE reads. The repertoire holds 540,000 or so distinct CDR3 sequences, approximately 25% seen once, with approximately 8.7% in the top ten. V dropped 1 base and J dropped 4 bases, with 9 bases sitting between them. The CDR3 is 14 residues long. Per the germline V gene, CDR1 is SGHVS and CDR2 is FNYEAQ. The same sample was also used in a study of T cells of mothers and their children. As that report states: A few healthy Caucasian mothers, along with their six children, were the donors.

The sequence derives from a boy younger than 18 in good health. The chain recombines TRBV7-6 with TRBJ2-3; D remains ambiguous. Material: blood. The CDR3 sequence is CASSLGRSSDTQYF. In nucleotides, the CDR3 is TGTGCCAGCAGCTTAGGCCGCTCATCAGATACGCAGTATTTT.